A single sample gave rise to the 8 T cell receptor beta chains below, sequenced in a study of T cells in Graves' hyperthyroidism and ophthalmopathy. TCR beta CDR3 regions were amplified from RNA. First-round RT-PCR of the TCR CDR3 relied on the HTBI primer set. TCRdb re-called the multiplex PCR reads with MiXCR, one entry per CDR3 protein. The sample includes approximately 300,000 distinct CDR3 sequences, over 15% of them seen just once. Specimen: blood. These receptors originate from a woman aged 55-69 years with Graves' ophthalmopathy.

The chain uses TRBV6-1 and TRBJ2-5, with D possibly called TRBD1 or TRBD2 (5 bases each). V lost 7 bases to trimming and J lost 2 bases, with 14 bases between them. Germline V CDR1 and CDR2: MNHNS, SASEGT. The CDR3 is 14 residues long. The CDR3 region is CASKIRGPQETQYF. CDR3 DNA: TGTGCCAGCAAGATCCGGGGACCGCAAGAGACCCAGTACTTC.

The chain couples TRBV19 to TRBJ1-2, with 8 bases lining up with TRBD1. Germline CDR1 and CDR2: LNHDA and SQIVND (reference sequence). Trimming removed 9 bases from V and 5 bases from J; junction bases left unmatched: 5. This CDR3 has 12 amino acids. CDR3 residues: CASTDREYGYTF. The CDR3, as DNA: TGTGCCAGCACGGACAGGGAATATGGCTACACCTTC. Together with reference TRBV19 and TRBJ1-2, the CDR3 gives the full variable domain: DGGITQSPKYLFRKEGQNVTLSCEQNLNHDAMYWYRQDPGQGLRLIYYSQIVNDFQKGDIAEGYSVSREKKESFPLTVTSAQKNPTAFYLCASTDREYGYTFGSGTRLTVV.

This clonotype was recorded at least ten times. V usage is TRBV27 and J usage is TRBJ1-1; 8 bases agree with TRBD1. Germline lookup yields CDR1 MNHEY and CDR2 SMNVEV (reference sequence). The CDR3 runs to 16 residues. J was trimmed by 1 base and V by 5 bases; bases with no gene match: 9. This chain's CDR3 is CASSPNLGQGNTEAFF. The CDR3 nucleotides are TGTGCCAGCAGTCCCAATCTTGGACAGGGGAACACTGAAGCTTTCTTT.

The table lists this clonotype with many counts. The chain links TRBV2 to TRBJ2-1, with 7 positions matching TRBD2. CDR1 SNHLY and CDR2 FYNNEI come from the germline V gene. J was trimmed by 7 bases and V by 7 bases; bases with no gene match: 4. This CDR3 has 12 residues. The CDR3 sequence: CASTASGNEQFF. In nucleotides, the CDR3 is TGTGCCAGCACGGCTAGCGGAAATGAGCAGTTCTTC.

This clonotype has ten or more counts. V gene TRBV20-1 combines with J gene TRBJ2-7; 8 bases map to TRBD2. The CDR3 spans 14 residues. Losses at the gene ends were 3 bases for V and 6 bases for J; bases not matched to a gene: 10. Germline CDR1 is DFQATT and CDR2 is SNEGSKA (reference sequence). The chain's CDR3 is CSASRASGPGEQYF. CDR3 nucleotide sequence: TGCAGTGCTAGTCGGGCTAGCGGGCCCGGCGAGCAGTACTTC.

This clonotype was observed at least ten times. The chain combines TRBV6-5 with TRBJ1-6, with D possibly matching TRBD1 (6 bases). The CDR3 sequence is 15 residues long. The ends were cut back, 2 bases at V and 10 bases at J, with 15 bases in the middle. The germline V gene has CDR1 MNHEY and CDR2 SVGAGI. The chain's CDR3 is CASSYRGRGGSPLHF. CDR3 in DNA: TGTGCCAGCAGTTACCGGGGGAGGGGGGGATCACCCCTCCACTTT.

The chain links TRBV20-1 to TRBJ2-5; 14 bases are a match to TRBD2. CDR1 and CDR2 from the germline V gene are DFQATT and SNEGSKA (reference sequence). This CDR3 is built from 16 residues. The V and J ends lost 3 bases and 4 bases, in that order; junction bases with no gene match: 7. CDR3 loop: CSARGLGLAGGETQYF. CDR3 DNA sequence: TGCAGTGCTAGGGGCCTCGGACTAGCGGGAGGAGAGACCCAGTACTTC.

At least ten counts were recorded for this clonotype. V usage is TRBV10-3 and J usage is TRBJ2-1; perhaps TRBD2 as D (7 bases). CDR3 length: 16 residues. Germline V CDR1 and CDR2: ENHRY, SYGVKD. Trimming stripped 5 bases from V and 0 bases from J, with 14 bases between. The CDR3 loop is CAISPQGTISYNEQFF. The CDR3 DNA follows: TGTGCCATCAGTCCCCAGGGGACTATCTCCTACAATGAGCAGTTCTTC.